The source of this T cell receptor (beta chain) is a study of graft-versus-host responses after intestinal transplantation. Findings and caveats of the study: Investigators detected GvH clones in recipient marrow, with some emerging earlier in ileum or blood.

The repertoire was sequenced with immunoSEQ multiplex PCR; TCRdb's copy has only in-frame clones and lacks some. The sample gives 90,000 to 95,000 clones, just over 90% of which show up once; approximately 6% is in the top ten. In the case of this clone: Its antigen is not identified.

Germline V gene data show CDR1 as SSHAT and CDR2 as FNYEAQ (reference sequence). J was trimmed by 4 bases and V by 5 bases; bases with no gene match: 10. The CDR3 extends over 18 amino acids. V usage is TRBV7-7 and J usage is TRBJ2-2; 13 nucleotides line up with TRBD2. The input for sequencing was unstimulated CD8+ T cells sorted from spleen or lymph node cells, taken before intestinal transplant. This sequence was found in a human donor who received an intestinal transplant. The CDR3 DNA reads TGTGCCAGCAGCCGAACACTAGCGGGGGGGCCGGGCACCGGGGAGCTGTTTTTT. It yields the protein CASSRTLAGGPGTGELFF.